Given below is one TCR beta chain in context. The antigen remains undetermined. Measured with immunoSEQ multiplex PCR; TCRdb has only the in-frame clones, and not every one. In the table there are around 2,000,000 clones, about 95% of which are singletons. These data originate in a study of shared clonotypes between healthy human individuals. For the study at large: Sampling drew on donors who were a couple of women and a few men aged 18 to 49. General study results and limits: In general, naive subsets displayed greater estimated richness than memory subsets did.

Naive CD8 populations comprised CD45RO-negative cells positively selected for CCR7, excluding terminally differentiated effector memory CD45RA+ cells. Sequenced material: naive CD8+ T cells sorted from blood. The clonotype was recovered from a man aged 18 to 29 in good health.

The CDR3 here is CASSYDQNTEAFF. As DNA, the CDR3 is TGTGCCAGCAGCTACGACCAGAACACTGAAGCTTTCTTT. This chain links TRBV11-3 with TRBJ1-1; D not certain. In germline, CDR1 is SGHNT, CDR2 YENEEA. Trimming shortened V by 4 bases and J by 1 base, and 7 bases separated the two germline ends. The CDR3 loop spans 13 amino acids.